This section outlines one T cell receptor beta chain sequence together with its context. Its antigen specificity is not known. Base quality data are lacking; no much larger clone is found one base away. The data originate from a study of post-analysis software for immune sequencing data (dated by TCRdb to the mid-2010s). Study-level background: The recorded disease courses included relapsing-remitting, secondary progressive and progressive-relapsing multiple sclerosis, and some patients had no subtype annotation. Patient repertoires were compared against roughly 12 previously published healthy control repertoires from donors aged roughly 6 to 28 years. A subset of samples was prepared in parallel using single-end sample barcoding, then pooled and co-amplified after Illumina adapter ligation. Study-level results and caveats: The multiple sclerosis patient group was slightly younger than the control group. Compared with controls, multiple sclerosis patients had significantly lower normalized Chao1 diversity, a finding suggesting substantial peripheral T-cell clonal expansion. When samples were clustered directly using the F measure, samples prepared in the same batch co-clustered strongly, which prompted a batch-effect correction.

Library method: PCR. Reads for this sample came from an Illumina HiSeq 2500. To reduce PCR and sequencing biases, unique molecular identifiers were built into the TCR beta cDNA libraries. Some 500,000 cDNA molecules were obtained for every 1 to 10 million input T cells, so each molecule roughly corresponded to one T cell. The patient libraries were prepared and sequenced with the same protocol used for the earlier healthy control dataset. Within a given batch, samples were prepared together, multiplexed and sequenced on the same HiSeq lane. In the source study's methods: MIGEC handled the raw barcoded reads, throwing out single-read molecular identifier groups before consensus assembly and CDR3 extraction. VDJtools was used for post-analysis of the clonotype tables, and diversity was normalized by down-sampling every dataset to the size of the smallest sample. Repertoire overlap clustering matched CDR3 amino acid but not nucleotide sequences to correct batch-related cross-sample contamination. TCRdb redid the processing of the public reads, applying fastp at Q25 and MiXCR, and retained in-frame beta chains. Each CDR3 protein gets just one entry, which takes the most common genes and DNA from the rows behind it. TCRdb assigned the V and J calls; the authors' analysis was not used. The sample records around 710,000 distinct CDR3 sequences, roughly 50% of which are singletons. Roughly 4.5% of the sample is held by the ten biggest clonotypes.

To demonstrate the VDJtools post-analysis software, the study profiled TCR beta repertoires from the peripheral blood of some 13 young patients with multiple sclerosis. The patients with multiple sclerosis were children and adolescents between roughly 6 and 17 years of age. The sequence was collected from a girl aged 5-17 years with multiple sclerosis. Sequencing used blood.

At the DNA level, the sequence is TGTGCCAGCAGCTCGGAAGTGGGAGAGGCAGATACGCAGTATTTT. Its translation is CASSSEVGEADTQYF. Recombination connected TRBV7-2 to TRBJ2-3; matching of 5 bases hints at TRBD2 as the D gene. V is shortened by 4 bases, J by 4 bases, and the region joining them spans 15 bases. The germline V gene supplies CDR1 SGHTA and CDR2 FQGNSA. The CDR3 goes from the cysteine to the phenylalanine over 15 residues. Just the 45-base CDR3 DNA is kept, in frame starting at base 1.